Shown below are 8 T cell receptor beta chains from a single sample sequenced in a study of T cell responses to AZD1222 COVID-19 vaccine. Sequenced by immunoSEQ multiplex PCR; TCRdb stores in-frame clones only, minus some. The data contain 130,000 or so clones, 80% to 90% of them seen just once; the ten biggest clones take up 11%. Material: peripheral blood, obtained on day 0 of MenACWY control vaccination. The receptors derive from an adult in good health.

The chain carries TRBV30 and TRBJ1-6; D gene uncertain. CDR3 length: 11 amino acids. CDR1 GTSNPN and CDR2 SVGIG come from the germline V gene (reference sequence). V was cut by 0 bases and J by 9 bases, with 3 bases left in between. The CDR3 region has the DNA TGTGCCTGGAGTGTCATTTCACCCCTCCACTTT. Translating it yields CAWSVISPLHF.

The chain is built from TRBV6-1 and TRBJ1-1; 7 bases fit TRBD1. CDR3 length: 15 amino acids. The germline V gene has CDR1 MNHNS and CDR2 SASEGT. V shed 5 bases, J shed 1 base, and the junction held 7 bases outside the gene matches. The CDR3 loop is CASSRSDRANTEAFF. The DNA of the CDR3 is TGTGCCAGCAGTCGGTCCGACAGGGCGAACACTGAAGCTTTCTTT.

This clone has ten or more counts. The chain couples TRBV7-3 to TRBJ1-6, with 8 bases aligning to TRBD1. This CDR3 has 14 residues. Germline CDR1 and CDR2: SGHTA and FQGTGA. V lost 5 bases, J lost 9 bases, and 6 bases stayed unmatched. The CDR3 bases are TGTGCCAGCAGCGTCAGGGGGCGCGGTTCACCCCTCCACTTT. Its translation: CASSVRGRGSPLHF.

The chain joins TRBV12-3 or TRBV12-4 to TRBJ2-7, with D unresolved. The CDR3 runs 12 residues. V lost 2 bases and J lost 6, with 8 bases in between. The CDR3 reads CASSLRNREQYF. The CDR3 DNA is TGTGCCAGCAGTTTACGGAATCGCGAGCAGTACTTC.

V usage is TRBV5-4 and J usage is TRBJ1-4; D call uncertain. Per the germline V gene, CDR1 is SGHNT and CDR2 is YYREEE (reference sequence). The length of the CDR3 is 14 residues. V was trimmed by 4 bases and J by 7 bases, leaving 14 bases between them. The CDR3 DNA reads TGTGCCAGCAGCCTGGGCGCGTTCGGTGAAAAACTGTTTTTT. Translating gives CASSLGAFGEKLFF.

CDR3 sequence: CASSYGRDTEAFF. In DNA, the CDR3 is TGTGCCAGCAGTTATGGTCGGGACACTGAAGCTTTCTTT. The chain combines TRBV6-5 with TRBJ1-1; no definite D call. Germline V gene lookup returns CDR1 MNHEY and CDR2 SVGAGI. Trimming left V 3 bases short and J 3 bases short, with 8 bases between. This CDR3 has 13 residues.

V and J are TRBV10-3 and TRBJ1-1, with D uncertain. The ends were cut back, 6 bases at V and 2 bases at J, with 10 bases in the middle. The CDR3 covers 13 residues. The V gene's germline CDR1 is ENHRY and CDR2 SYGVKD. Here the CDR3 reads CAIRDDFNTEAFF. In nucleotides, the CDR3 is TGTGCCATCAGGGACGACTTTAACACTGAAGCTTTCTTT.

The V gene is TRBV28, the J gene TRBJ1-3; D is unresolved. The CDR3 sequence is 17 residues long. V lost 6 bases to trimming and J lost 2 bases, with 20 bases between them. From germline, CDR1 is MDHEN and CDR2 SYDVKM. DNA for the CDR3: TGTGCCAGCAGGTCTGCCTTAGGCAGTCGGCCTGGAAACACCATATATTTT. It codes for CASRSALGSRPGNTIYF.